This entry features one TCR beta chain sequence. Germline CDR1 LGHNA, CDR2 YSLEER. The germline V and J ends were trimmed by 3 bases and 0 bases, with 11 bases remaining between them. This CDR3 comprises 15 residues. The data were obtained in a study of blood T cell repertoires in COVID-19. Method: immunoSEQ multiplex PCR; TCRdb's copy keeps in-frame clones and lacks some. The sample yields 80,000 or so clones, roughly nine tenths seen once. Sequencing was performed on peripheral blood. The rearrangement uses TRBV4-3 and TRBJ1-2; D remains unclear. This TCR was recovered from a man aged 50 or older with acute or convalescent COVID-19. The CDR3 is CASSHEAAANYGYTF. The CDR3 DNA reads TGCGCCAGCAGCCACGAGGCAGCTGCTAACTATGGCTACACCTTC.